This TCR beta chain appears in the sequencing data of a study of cytomegalovirus exposure and HLA in healthy donors. A multiplex PCR was run with 60 Vbeta primers and 13 Jbeta primers. TCRdb's copy holds only in-frame clones and misses some; the assay was immunoSEQ multiplex PCR. The sample holds more than 95,000 clones; 50% to 80% are singletons and the top ten take approximately 3%. This clone has a handful of counts. When sampled, the donors appeared nominally healthy, though they likely had unrecorded immune exposures. Germline lookup yields CDR1 MNHEY and CDR2 SVGAGI. The CDR3 spans 15 residues. The ends were cut back, 5 bases at V and 7 bases at J, with 17 bases in the middle.

The clonotype originates from a man aged 55 to 70 in good health and CMV-seronegative. The material sequenced was PBMCs. The chain carries TRBV6-5 and TRBJ1-4, with D maybe TRBD1 (6 bases). The CDR3 here is CASSPLLGASEKLFF. As DNA, the CDR3 is TGTGCCAGCAGTCCTCTCTTGGGGGCAAGTGAAAAACTGTTTTTT.